The 30 T cell receptor beta chains in this list originate from one sample, sequenced in a study of breast tumors, draining lymph nodes, adjacent tissues listed by TCRdb under 2016. Library preparation used multiplex PCR. The instrument was an Illumina HiSeq 2000. The public sequencing data were trimmed at Q25 with fastp and processed into clonotypes with MiXCR by TCRdb, which kept only in-frame beta chains. Each CDR3 protein appears once, grouped with its most common genes and DNA. Within this sample are around 19,000 distinct CDR3 sequences, with approximately 32% of them counted one time only. 11% of the sample is in the top ten clones. The specimen sequenced was breast tumor tissue. These receptors came from a female donor with breast cancer. Some clones in this sample may be carry-over from other donors' samples.

This clonotype was recorded many times. The chain recombines TRBV19 with TRBJ1-5; the match to TRBD1 covers 8 bases. The trim removed 9 bases at V and 6 bases at J, leaving 10 bases unmatched. This CDR3 is 14 amino acids long. From germline, CDR1 is LNHDA and CDR2 SQIVND (reference sequence). The DNA for the CDR3 is TGTGCCAGCAACTTGGACAGGGAAAGTCAGCCCCAGCATTTT. It yields the protein CASNLDRESQPQHF. Based on the CDR3 plus reference TRBV19 and TRBJ1-5, the full variable domain is DGGITQSPKYLFRKEGQNVTLSCEQNLNHDAMYWYRQDPGQGLRLIYYSQIVNDFQKGDIAEGYSVSREKKESFPLTVTSAQKNPTAFYLCASNLDRESQPQHFGDGTRLSIL.

This clonotype came up many times. The chain couples TRBV7-9 to TRBJ2-5; tentative D call: TRBD1 (6 bases). The germline V gene encodes CDR1 SEHNR and CDR2 FQNEAQ (reference sequence). The V and J ends lost 4 bases and 2 bases respectively, with 17 bases between them. This CDR3 region has 16 residues. CDR3 sequence (DNA): TGTGCCAGCAGCTCCCCAACAGGGTTGTATCAAGAGACCCAGTACTTC. Its protein product is CASSSPTGLYQETQYF.

This clonotype was picked up many times. The chain combines TRBV28 with TRBJ1-2, with a weak D call TRBD1 (5 bases). The V end lost 9 bases, the J end lost 5 bases, and 13 bases lay between the germline ends. The germline gives CDR1 MDHEN, CDR2 SYDVKM. The CDR3 runs to 12 residues. CDR3 sequence (DNA): TGTGCCAGTGGGGCCGGACCTTATGGCTACACCTTC. It specifies CASGAGPYGYTF.

This clonotype was counted at least ten times. The chain couples TRBV3-1 to TRBJ2-5; 15 nucleotides agree with TRBD2. The germline V gene has CDR1 LGHDT and CDR2 YNNKEL (reference sequence). V trimming: 3 bases; J trimming: 2 bases; junction bases outside the gene matches: 4. This CDR3 is 17 amino acids long. This CDR3 is CASSQRTSGRVQETQYF. The DNA of the CDR3 is TGTGCCAGCAGCCAGCGGACTAGCGGGAGGGTACAAGAGACCCAGTACTTC.

This clonotype was counted ten times or more. This chain joins TRBV20-1 and TRBJ2-1; D perhaps matches TRBD2 (5 bases). CDR3 length equals 17 residues. Trimming stripped 3 bases from V and 0 bases from J, with 18 bases between. CDR1 is DFQATT, CDR2 SNEGSKA, per germline (reference sequence). CDR3 in amino acids: CSARKRTALSSYNEQFF. Written as DNA, the CDR3 is TGCAGTGCTAGGAAAAGGACTGCACTAAGCTCCTACAATGAGCAGTTCTTC.

This clonotype was seen many times. The chain joins TRBV6-1 to TRBJ2-7; 7 nucleotides align to TRBD2. With 6 bases clipped from V and 3 bases from J, the junction kept 2 bases outside the gene matches. This CDR3 spans 12 amino acids. The germline V gene has CDR1 MNHNS and CDR2 SASEGT. CDR3 bases: TGTGCCAGCAGAGCGGGACTCTACGAGCAGTACTTC. Amino acid sequence: CASRAGLYEQYF.

This clonotype has only one observation. At one of its ends the junction is not consistent with the germline gene, which may arise from a read error. This chain uses TRBV6-1 with TRBJ2-7; 7 positions match TRBD1. The CDR3 covers 15 residues. Germline V gene sequence: CDR1 MNHNS, CDR2 SASEGT. CDR3 amino acids: CASSLTGLSSCEQYF. The CDR3 nucleotides are TGTGCCAGCAGCCTGACAGGGTTGTCTTCCTGCGAGCAGTACTTC.

This clonotype was found many times. The chain carries TRBV20-1 and TRBJ1-6; D may be TRBD1 (6 bases). Trimming removed 6 bases at V and 12 bases at J, with 18 bases between. Germline CDR1 DFQATT, CDR2 SNEGSKA (reference sequence). This CDR3 spans 13 amino acids. The CDR3 protein is CSATEEGTRPLHF. DNA of the CDR3: TGCAGTGCAACAGAGGAGGGGACACGACCCCTCCACTTT.

The rearrangement links TRBV18 to TRBJ2-7, with 7 bases lining up with TRBD2. CDR3 size: 14 residues. The J segment lost 0 bases and the V segment lost 3 bases, leaving 2 bases of the junction unmatched. Germline V lookup: CDR1 KGHSH, CDR2 LQKENI. Written as DNA, the CDR3 is TGTGCCAGCTCACCCGGGACTAACTCCTACGAGCAGTACTTC. Translating it yields CASSPGTNSYEQYF.

This clonotype was detected many times. J is TRBJ2-3 and V is TRBV9; no clear D. This CDR3 is built from 16 residues. From germline, CDR1 is SGDLS and CDR2 YYNGEE. Trimming shortened V by 0 bases and J by 6 bases, and 17 bases separated the two germline ends. The CDR3 DNA reads TGTGCCAGCAGCGTAGGTCAGTGGGAAGAAGGTGATACGCAGTATTTT. This codes for CASSVGQWEEGDTQYF.

This clonotype is large in the sample. The J gene is TRBJ2-2, the V gene TRBV11-2; 7 bases are a match to TRBD1. V lost 5 bases to trimming and J lost 7 bases; unmatched junction nucleotides: 10. Germline loops: CDR1 SGHAT, CDR2 FQNNGV. The CDR3 spans 15 residues. In DNA form, the CDR3 reads TGTGCCAGCAGCGCACAACCCCAGGGGGACGGGGAGCTGTTTTTT. It codes for CASSAQPQGDGELFF.

As to this clonotype: This may be a read error, as it is one base from a much larger clone. The rearrangement uses TRBV25-1 and TRBJ2-3; no clear D gene. CDR3 length: 13 amino acids. Germline V CDR1 and CDR2: MGHDK, SYGVNS. V was pared by 5 bases and J by 10 bases, with 16 bases between. The CDR3 reads CASSTPGFDAQYF. CDR3 sequence (DNA): TGTGCCAGCAGTACCCCCGGCTTCGACGCGCAGTATTTT.

V gene TRBV27 combines with J gene TRBJ2-7, with D uncertain. Germline lookup yields CDR1 MNHEY and CDR2 SMNVEV (reference sequence). V was shortened by 11 bases and J by 0 bases, with 8 bases between the two germline ends. The CDR3 loop spans 11 amino acids. This CDR3 is CAVPTSYEQYF. The CDR3 nucleotides read TGTGCCGTCCCGACCTCCTACGAGCAGTACTTC.

This clonotype was observed a handful of times. A much larger clone lies a single base off, so this may be a read error. The chain couples TRBV14 to TRBJ1-6, with 10 bases lining up with TRBD1. V lost 3 bases, J lost 4 bases, and 6 bases stayed unmatched. CDR1 is SGHDN and CDR2 is FVKESK in the germline V gene. The CDR3 loop spans 17 amino acids. This chain's CDR3 is CASSQATGGFYNSPLHF. CDR3 nucleotides: TGTGCCAGCAGCCAGGCGACAGGGGGCTTTTATAATTCACCCCTCCACTTT.

The chain links TRBV12-5 to TRBJ2-5; D not certain. V shed 5 bases and J shed 4 bases, with 14 bases lying between them. The CDR3 is 14 amino acids. CDR1 is LGHNT, CDR2 FRNRAP, per germline. CDR3 coding DNA: TGTGCTAGTGGTCCCCCTGCTCCCCTAGAGACCCAGTACTTC. Protein product: CASGPPAPLETQYF.

This clonotype showed up many times. The CDR3 region is CASRRQQINTGELFF. CDR3 bases: TGTGCCAGCAGGAGGCAGCAGATTAACACCGGGGAGCTGTTTTTT. The chain combines TRBV2 with TRBJ2-2; D is undetermined. The CDR3 is made up of 15 amino acids. CDR1 and CDR2 from the germline V gene are SNHLY and FYNNEI. Trimming shortened V by 6 bases and J by 2 bases, and 13 bases separated the two germline ends.

This clonotype came up a few times. The chain carries TRBV6-6 and TRBJ2-5; D is unclear. This CDR3 comprises 11 residues. From germline, CDR1 is MNHNY and CDR2 SVGAGI (reference sequence). V gave up 8 bases and J gave up 2 bases, with 6 bases separating them. This CDR3 is CASGPQETQYF. As DNA, the CDR3 is TGTGCCAGCGGTCCTCAAGAGACCCAGTACTTC.

This clonotype was observed once. The gene calls are TRBV19 and TRBJ1-2, with TRBD1 identical over 10 bases. Germline trimming cut 5 bases from V and 8 bases from J; bases unmatched to any gene: 8. The CDR3 loop spans 14 amino acids. CDR1 is LNHDA and CDR2 is SQIVND in the germline V gene (reference sequence). The CDR3 loop reads CASSPRQGARGYTF. Here the CDR3 DNA reads TGTGCCAGTAGTCCAAGACAGGGGGCCAGAGGCTACACCTTC.

This clonotype turned up a few times. The genes are TRBV4-1 and TRBJ2-1; 7 positions match TRBD2. Unmatched junction bases numbered 26, after V lost 0 bases and J lost 9 bases. This CDR3 has 21 residues. Germline CDR1 and CDR2: MGHRA and YSYEKL. The CDR3 DNA follows: TGCGCCAGCAGCCAAGATTGGCCTGGACTAGGCAAAGGAAACCCAGGGAGTGAGCAGTTCTTC. It translates to CASSQDWPGLGKGNPGSEQFF.

This clonotype appeared many times. This chain links TRBV3-2 with TRBJ2-7; TRBD2 reflects the table's D call only, with no check against the DNA. TRBV3-2 is tagged as a pseudogene. The CDR3 sequence is 15 residues long. The CDR3 reads CASSHLLGGPYEQYF. The DNA of the CDR3 is TGTGCCAGCAGCCACCTATTGGGAGGGCCGTACGAGCAGTACTTC.

A few counts support this clonotype. The chain has TRBV28 and TRBJ2-1; TRBD1 agrees at 10 bases. The CDR3 extends over 15 amino acids. The germline V gene encodes CDR1 MDHEN and CDR2 SYDVKM. Trimming cost V 7 bases and J 5 bases; bases outside gene matches: 8. CDR3 residues: CASTPGQGPNNEQFF. The CDR3 DNA reads as TGTGCCAGCACCCCGGGACAGGGGCCCAACAATGAGCAGTTCTTC.

In its sample, this clonotype was seen many times. The gene calls are TRBV27 and TRBJ2-7, with 9 bases lining up with TRBD1. V lost 5 bases to trimming and J lost 0 bases; unmatched junction nucleotides: 5. The CDR3 sequence is 15 residues long. CDR1 and CDR2 (germline): MNHEY, SMNVEV (reference sequence). The CDR3: CASSKGQGSSYEQYF. The CDR3, as DNA: TGTGCCAGCAGTAAGGGACAGGGAAGCTCCTACGAGCAGTACTTC.

The rearrangement uses TRBV7-2 and TRBJ2-7; D uncertain. Looked up from germline, CDR1 is SGHTA and CDR2 is FQGNSA. The V gene lost 0 bases and the J gene lost 0 bases, with 3 bases spanning the gap. This CDR3 comprises 13 residues. The CDR3 region has the DNA TGTGCCAGCAGCTTAGCGGCCTCCTACGAGCAGTACTTC. This encodes CASSLAASYEQYF.

This clonotype is classed as medium-sized (0.01 to 0.1%). The chain joins TRBV4-2 to TRBJ2-3; 7 positions agree with TRBD2. Per germline, CDR1 LGHNA and CDR2 YNFKEQ. V lost 0 bases to trimming and J lost 2 bases; unmatched junction nucleotides: 5. The CDR3 has 16 residues. The CDR3 bases are TGTGCCAGCAGCCAAGAGACTAGCTCGAACACAGATACGCAGTATTTT. Its translation: CASSQETSSNTDTQYF.

This clonotype was counted many times. CDR3 bases: TGTGCCAGCAGCTTAGCCCGGACTAGCGGGATCCCCTACGAGCAGTACTTC. Protein sequence: CASSLARTSGIPYEQYF. V gene TRBV11-2 combines with J gene TRBJ2-7; 12 nucleotides line up with TRBD2. Trimming took 1 base from V and 2 from J; bases not matched to a gene: 6. The germline CDR1 and CDR2 sequences are SGHAT and FQNNGV. There are 17 residues in the CDR3.

In this sample, this clonotype turned up many times. The chain joins TRBV6-2 or TRBV6-3 to TRBJ2-3, with D possibly matching TRBD2 (5 bases). V shed 6 bases and J shed 0 bases, with 13 bases lying between them. There are 15 residues in the CDR3. The V gene's germline CDR1 is MNHEY and CDR2 SVGEGT. The CDR3 reads CASSSGSASTDTQYF. The DNA for the CDR3 is TGTGCCAGCAGCTCAGGTAGCGCGAGCACAGATACGCAGTATTTT.

With regard to this clonotype: A much larger clone lies one base from this, so it may be a read error. The CDR3 ends on some other residue instead of the conserved phenylalanine or tryptophan, so this is likely a read error. This sequence joins TRBV10-3 and TRBJ1-5; D not certain. The CDR3 spans 14 residues. Germline V CDR1 and CDR2: ENHRY, SYGVKD. V was trimmed by 5 bases and J by 4 bases, leaving 12 bases between them. The CDR3 protein is CAISRGLGNQPQHV. Here the CDR3 DNA reads TGTGCCATCAGTCGGGGTTTGGGGAATCAGCCCCAGCATGTT.

This clonotype was detected ten times or more. This chain joins TRBV19 and TRBJ2-1; 13 bases agree with TRBD2. V lost 5 bases, J lost 9 bases, and 7 bases stayed unmatched. The germline V gene encodes CDR1 LNHDA and CDR2 SQIVND (reference sequence). The length of the CDR3 is 15 residues. CDR3 protein: CASSFGLAGVGEQFF. In DNA form, the CDR3 reads TGTGCCAGTAGTTTCGGACTAGCGGGAGTTGGTGAGCAGTTCTTC.

The rearrangement uses TRBV12-3 or TRBV12-4 and TRBJ2-5; maybe TRBD2 (6 bases). V lost 6 bases and J lost 5, with 16 bases in between. The CDR3 covers 14 residues. The CDR3: CASSSRGSDETQYF. DNA of the CDR3: TGTGCCAGCAGCAGTCGGGGGTCCGACGAGACCCAGTACTTC.

This clonotype is categorized as medium-sized. The chain recombines TRBV7-8 with TRBJ1-6; TRBD1 is a possible D gene (5 bases). Germline V gives CDR1 SGHVS, CDR2 FQNEAQ. The CDR3 contains 15 residues. V dropped 2 bases and J dropped 6 bases, with 11 bases sitting between them. The CDR3 is CASSLRRQGNSPLHF. The CDR3 nucleotides read TGTGCCAGCAGCTTAAGGCGCCAGGGTAATTCACCCCTCCACTTT.